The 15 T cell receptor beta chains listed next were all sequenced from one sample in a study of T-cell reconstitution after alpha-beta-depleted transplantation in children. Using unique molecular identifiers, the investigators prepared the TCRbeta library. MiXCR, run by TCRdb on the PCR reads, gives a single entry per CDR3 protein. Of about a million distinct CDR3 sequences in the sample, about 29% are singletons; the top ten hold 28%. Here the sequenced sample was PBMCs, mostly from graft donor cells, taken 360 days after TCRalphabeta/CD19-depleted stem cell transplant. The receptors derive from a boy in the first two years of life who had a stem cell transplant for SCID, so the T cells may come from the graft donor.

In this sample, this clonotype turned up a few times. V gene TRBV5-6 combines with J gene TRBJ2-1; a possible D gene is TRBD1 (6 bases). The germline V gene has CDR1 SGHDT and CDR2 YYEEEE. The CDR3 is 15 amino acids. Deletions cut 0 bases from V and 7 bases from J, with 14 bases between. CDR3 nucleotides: TGTGCCAGCAGCTTGGTAGTCGACAGGTTGAATGAGCAGTTCTTC. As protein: CASSLVVDRLNEQFF.

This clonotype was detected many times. DNA of the CDR3: TGTGCCAGCAGTTTATATACGCAGTATTTT. As protein: CASSLYTQYF. The chain links TRBV12-3 or TRBV12-4 to TRBJ2-3; D call uncertain. Deletions cut 2 bases from V and 7 bases from J, with 1 base between. The CDR3 consists of 10 residues.

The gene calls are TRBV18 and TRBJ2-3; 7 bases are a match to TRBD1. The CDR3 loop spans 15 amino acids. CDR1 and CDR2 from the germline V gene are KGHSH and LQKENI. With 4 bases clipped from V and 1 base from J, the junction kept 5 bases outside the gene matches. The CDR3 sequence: CASSRGGDGTDTQYF. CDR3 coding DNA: TGTGCCAGCTCACGAGGGGGCGACGGCACAGATACGCAGTATTTT. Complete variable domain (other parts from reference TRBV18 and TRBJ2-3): NAGVMQNPRHLVRRRGQEARLRCSPMKGHSHVYWYRQLPEEGLKFMVYLQKENIIDESGMPKERFSAEFPKEGPSILRIQQVVRGDSAAYFCASSRGGDGTDTQYFGPGTRLTVL.

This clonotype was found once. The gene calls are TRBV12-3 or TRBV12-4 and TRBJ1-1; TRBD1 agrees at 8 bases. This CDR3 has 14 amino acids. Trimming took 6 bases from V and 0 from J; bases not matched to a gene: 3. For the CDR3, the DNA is TGTGCCAGCAGCAGGGGGCACATGAACACTGAAGCTTTCTTT. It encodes CASSRGHMNTEAFF.

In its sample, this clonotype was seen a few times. CDR3 in amino acids: CASSFYPIGLAGTSSSYNEQFF. CDR3 sequence (DNA): TGTGCCAGCAGCTTTTACCCGATTGGACTAGCGGGGACCTCGAGCTCCTACAATGAGCAGTTCTTC. This chain uses TRBV7-6 with TRBJ2-1, with 12 positions matching TRBD2. V gave up 3 bases and J gave up 0 bases; unmatched junction bases: 18. This CDR3 is built from 22 residues. Germline V lookup: CDR1 SGHVS, CDR2 FNYEAQ.

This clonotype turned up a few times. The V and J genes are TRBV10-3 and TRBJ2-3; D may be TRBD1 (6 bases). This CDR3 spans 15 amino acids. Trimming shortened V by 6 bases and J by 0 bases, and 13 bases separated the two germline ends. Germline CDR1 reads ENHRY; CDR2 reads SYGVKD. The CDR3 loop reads CAISRQASSTDTQYF. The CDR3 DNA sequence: TGTGCCATCAGCCGACAGGCCTCTAGCACAGATACGCAGTATTTT.

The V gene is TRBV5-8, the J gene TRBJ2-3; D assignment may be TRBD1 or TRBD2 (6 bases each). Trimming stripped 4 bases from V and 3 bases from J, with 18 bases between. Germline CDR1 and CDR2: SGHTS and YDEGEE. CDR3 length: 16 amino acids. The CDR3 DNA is TGTGCCAGCAGCCCCCGGGGACTCAGGGGAACAGATACGCAGTATTTT. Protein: CASSPRGLRGTDTQYF.

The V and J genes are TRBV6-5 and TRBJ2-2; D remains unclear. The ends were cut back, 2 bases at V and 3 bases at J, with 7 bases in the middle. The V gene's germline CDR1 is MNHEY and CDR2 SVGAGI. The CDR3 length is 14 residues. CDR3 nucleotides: TGTGCCAGCAGTTACAACGGCTACACCGGGGAGCTGTTTTTT. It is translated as CASSYNGYTGELFF.

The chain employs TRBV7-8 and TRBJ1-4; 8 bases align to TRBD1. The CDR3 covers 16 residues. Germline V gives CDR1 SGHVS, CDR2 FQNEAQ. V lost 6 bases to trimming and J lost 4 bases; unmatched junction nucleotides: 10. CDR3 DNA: TGTGCCAGCAGATCCTCTAAGACAGGGGTTAATGAAAAACTGTTTTTT. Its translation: CASRSSKTGVNEKLFF.

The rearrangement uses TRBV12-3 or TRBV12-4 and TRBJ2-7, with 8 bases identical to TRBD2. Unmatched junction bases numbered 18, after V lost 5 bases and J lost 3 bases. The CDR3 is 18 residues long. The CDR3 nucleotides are TGTGCCAGCAGTGGGGGGGGAAGACTAGCGCGGACCTTCTACGAGCAGTACTTC. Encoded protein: CASSGGGRLARTFYEQYF.

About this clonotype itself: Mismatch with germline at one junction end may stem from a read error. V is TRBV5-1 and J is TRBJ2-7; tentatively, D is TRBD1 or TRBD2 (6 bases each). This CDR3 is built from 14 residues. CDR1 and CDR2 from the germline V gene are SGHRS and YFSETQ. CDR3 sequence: CANSLVGGSYEQYF. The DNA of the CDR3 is TGCGCCAACAGCTTGGTGGGGGGCAGCTACGAGCAGTACTTC. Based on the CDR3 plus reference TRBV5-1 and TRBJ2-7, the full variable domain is KAGVTQTPRYLIKTRGQQVTLSCSPISGHRSVSWYQQTPGQGLQFLFEYFSETQRNKGNFPGRFSGRQFSNSRSEMNVSTLELGDSALYLCANSLVGGSYEQYFGPGTRLTVT.

The CDR3 spells CASTDARASGSYEQYF. The CDR3 DNA sequence: TGTGCCAGCACCGACGCACGGGCTAGCGGATCCTACGAGCAGTACTTC. This chain links TRBV6-2 or TRBV6-3 with TRBJ2-7; TRBD2 matches 7 bases. CDR3 length equals 16 residues. The junction had 13 bases not matched to a gene; V was cut back by 7 bases and J by 1 base. Germline V gene sequence: CDR1 MNHEY, CDR2 SVGEGT.

Here the CDR3 reads CASSVLAGDTDTQYF. CDR3 sequence (DNA): TGTGCCAGCAGCGTATTAGCGGGGGACACAGATACGCAGTATTTT. This rearrangement joins TRBV9 to TRBJ2-3; TRBD2 aligns across 9 bases. The CDR3 extends over 15 amino acids. Germline CDR1 SGDLS, CDR2 YYNGEE. The ends lost 1 base at V and 2 bases at J; junction bases unmatched: 2.

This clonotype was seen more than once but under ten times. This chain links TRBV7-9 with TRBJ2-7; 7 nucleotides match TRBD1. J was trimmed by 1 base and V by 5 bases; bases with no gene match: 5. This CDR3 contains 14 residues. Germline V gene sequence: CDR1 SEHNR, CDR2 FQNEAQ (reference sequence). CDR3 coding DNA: TGTGCCAGCAGCCGGGACAGCCTGTCCTACGAGCAGTACTTC. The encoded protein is CASSRDSLSYEQYF.

CDR3 amino acids: CAIGRLLLNTGELFF. As DNA, the CDR3 is TGTGCCATCGGAAGACTACTTCTGAACACCGGGGAGCTGTTTTTT. The V gene is TRBV10-3, the J gene TRBJ2-2; weak D call: TRBD2 (5 bases). Germline CDR1 is ENHRY and CDR2 is SYGVKD. Deletions cut 8 bases from V and 1 base from J, with 14 bases between. The CDR3 spans 15 residues.